This T cell receptor (beta chain) emerged from a study of regulatory T cells in long-lasting Graves disease. Notes on the study in general: Among samples with persistent disease, TRBV28, TRBJ1-2 and TRBJ2-5 were favored.

TCR beta libraries were built with iRepertoire HTBI primers and Arm-PCR of CDR3 regions. MiXCR was run by TCRdb on the multiplex PCR reads, yielding one entry per CDR3 protein. The sample holds about 560,000 distinct CDR3 sequences, about 16% seen once. Time point meaning: newly diagnosed GD, antithyroid drugs for less than 3 months. The authors made the TCR library using RNA they extracted from PBMCs. This CDR3 is built from 13 residues. The germline V and J ends were trimmed by 6 bases and 1 base, with 10 bases remaining between them. CDR1 is LGHNT and CDR2 is FRNRAP in the germline V gene. Concerning this clonotype: What it binds is unknown.

The sample was also linked to a second study, of T cells in Graves' hyperthyroidism and ophthalmopathy. As that study records: First-round RT-PCR with HTBI primers amplified the TCR CDR3 region.

Material: peripheral blood mononuclear cells (PBMCs), obtained at new diagnosis, from a patient treated with antithyroid drugs. The TCR comes from a man between 18 and 29 years old with Graves disease. The chain links TRBV12-5 to TRBJ2-7; D is ambiguous. The CDR3 region has the DNA TGTGCTAGTGGGATGCCCCCTTCCTACGAGCAGTACTTC. Encoded protein: CASGMPPSYEQYF.